This T cell receptor (beta chain) was profiled in a study of T cells expressing NK-cell markers. The overall study: Cells sorted as CD3+CD56+NKG2C+, CD3+CD56+NKG2C- and CD3+CD56-NKG2C+ T cells supplied the TCR beta repertoires. Within the sequenced cohort of eight donors, seven exhibited HCMV seropositivity and one was seronegative. Study results and caveats: HCMV specificity of expanded NKG2C+ T cell clones remained unclear.

Libraries used 5'RACE template switching adding universal primer site and UMIs. Using the 5' RACE reads, TCRdb records one entry per CDR3 protein without DNA. The data include 140,000 or so distinct CDR3 sequences; the top ten clones carry 10% to 15%. This CDR3 region has 15 residues. The germline V gene has CDR1 WNHNN and CDR2 SYGVQD (reference sequence). With regard to this clonotype: What it recognizes is unknown.

Material: blood T cells: a sorted CD56 or NKG2C T cell subset, CD4+ or CD8+ T cells, or bulk PBMC T cells (not recorded which). V is TRBV10-1 and J is TRBJ2-5; no DNA is available, so the TRBD2 call from TCRdb remains unchecked. The source of this sequence is a young man in good health. The CDR3 here is CASSASGRLEETQYF.